This TCR beta chain appears in the sequencing data of a study of blood T cell repertoires in COVID-19. Study summary: Some COVID-19 samples were acute and others convalescent; all came from the United States, Italy and Spain. T cells, B-cell-depleted T cells, or PBMCs supplied cDNA or gDNA.

In the source study's methods: Quantification of nucleated cells was approximated via reference gene primer amplification. TCRdb's table, derived via immunoSEQ multiplex PCR, lists solely in-frame clones and lacks some. That table furnishes V, J and clone size, whereas the DNA furnished D and trimming. This sample carries 100,000 to 150,000 clones, 88% of them seen once, and the ten largest clones take less than 8%. Germline assignment: CDR1 LNHDA and CDR2 SQIVND (reference sequence). CDR3 size: 15 residues. V lost 4 bases and J lost 6; bases outside the gene matches: 9. Sequencing used peripheral blood. The TCR originated in a man aged 45 to 65 with acute or convalescent COVID-19. The chain carries TRBV19 and TRBJ1-2; 9 bases agree with TRBD1. DNA for the CDR3: TGTGCCAGTAGTAAACGTCCCGGGACAGGGAATGGCTACACCTTC. It translates to CASSKRPGTGNGYTF.